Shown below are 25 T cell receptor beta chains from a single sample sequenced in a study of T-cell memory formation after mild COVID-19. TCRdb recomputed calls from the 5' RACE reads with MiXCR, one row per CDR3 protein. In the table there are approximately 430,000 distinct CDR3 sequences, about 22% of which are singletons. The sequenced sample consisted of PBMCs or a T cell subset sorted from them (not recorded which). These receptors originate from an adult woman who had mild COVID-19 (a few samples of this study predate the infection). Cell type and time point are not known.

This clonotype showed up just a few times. CDR3 bases: TGTGCCAGCAGTAACCAGGGCACCGGGGAGCTGTTTTTT. Its translation: CASSNQGTGELFF. The chain employs TRBV14 and TRBJ2-2, with D possibly TRBD1 on 5 matching bases. The CDR3 has 13 residues. V lost 6 bases to trimming and J lost 4 bases, with 9 bases between them. CDR1 and CDR2 (germline): SGHDN, FVKESK. Full variable domain (remainder filled in from reference TRBV14 and TRBJ2-2): EAGVTQFPSHSVIEKGQTVTLRCDPISGHDNLYWYRRVMGKEIKFLLHFVKESKQDESGMPNNRFLAERTGGTYSTLKVQPAELEDSGVYFCASSNQGTGELFFGEGSRLTVL.

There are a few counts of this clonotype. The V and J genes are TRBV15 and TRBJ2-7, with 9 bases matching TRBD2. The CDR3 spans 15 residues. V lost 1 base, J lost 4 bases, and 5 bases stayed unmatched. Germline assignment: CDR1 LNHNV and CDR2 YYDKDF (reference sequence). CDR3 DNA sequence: TGTGCCACCAGCAGAGCAGCGGGGGGCGTGTACGAGCAGTACTTC. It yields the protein CATSRAAGGVYEQYF.

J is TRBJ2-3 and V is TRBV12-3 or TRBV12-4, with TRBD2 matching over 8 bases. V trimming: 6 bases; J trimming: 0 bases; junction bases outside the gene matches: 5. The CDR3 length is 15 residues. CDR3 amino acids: CASSLSGISTDTQYF. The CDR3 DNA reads TGTGCCAGCAGCCTTAGCGGGATTAGCACAGATACGCAGTATTTT.

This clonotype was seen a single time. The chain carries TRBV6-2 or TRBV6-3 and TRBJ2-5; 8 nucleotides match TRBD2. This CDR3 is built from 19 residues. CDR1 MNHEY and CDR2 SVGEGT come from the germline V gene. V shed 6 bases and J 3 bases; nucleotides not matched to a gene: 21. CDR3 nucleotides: TGTGCCAGCAGCTCAGCCTACGGACGATCACTAGCGGCCAAAGAGACCCAGTACTTC. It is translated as CASSSAYGRSLAAKETQYF.

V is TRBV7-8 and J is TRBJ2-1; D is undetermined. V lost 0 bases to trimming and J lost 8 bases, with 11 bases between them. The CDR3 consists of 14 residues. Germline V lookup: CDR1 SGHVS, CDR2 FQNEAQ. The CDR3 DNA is TGTGCCAGCAGCTTAGCCGGACCGACATATGAGCAGTTCTTC. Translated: CASSLAGPTYEQFF.

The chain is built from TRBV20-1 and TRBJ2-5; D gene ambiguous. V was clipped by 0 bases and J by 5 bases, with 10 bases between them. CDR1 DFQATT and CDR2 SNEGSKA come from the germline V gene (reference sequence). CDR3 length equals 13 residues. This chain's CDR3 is CSARDPTFETQYF. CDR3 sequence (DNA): TGCAGTGCTAGAGATCCGACTTTTGAGACCCAGTACTTC.

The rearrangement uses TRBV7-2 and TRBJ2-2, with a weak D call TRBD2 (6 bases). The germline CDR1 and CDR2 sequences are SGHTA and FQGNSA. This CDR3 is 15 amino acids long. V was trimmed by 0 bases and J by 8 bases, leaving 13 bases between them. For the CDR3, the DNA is TGTGCCAGCAGCTTAGCTTCATCGGGAGTGGGGGAGCTGTTTTTT. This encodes CASSLASSGVGELFF.

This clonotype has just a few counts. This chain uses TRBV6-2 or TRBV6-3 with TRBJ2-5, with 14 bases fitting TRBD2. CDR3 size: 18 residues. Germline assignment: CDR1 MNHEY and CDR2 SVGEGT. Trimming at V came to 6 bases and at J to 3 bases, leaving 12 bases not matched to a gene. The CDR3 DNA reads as TGTGCCAGCAGCTTCGGAGGACTAGCGGGAGGCCATAAAGAGACCCAGTACTTC. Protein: CASSFGGLAGGHKETQYF.

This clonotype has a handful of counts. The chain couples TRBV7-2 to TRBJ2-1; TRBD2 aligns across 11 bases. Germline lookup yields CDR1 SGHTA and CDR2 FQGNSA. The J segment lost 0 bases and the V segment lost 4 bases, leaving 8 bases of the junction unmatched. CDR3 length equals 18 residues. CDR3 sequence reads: CASSSPRLAGRSYNEQFF. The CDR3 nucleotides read TGTGCCAGCAGCTCACCCCGACTAGCGGGGCGCTCCTACAATGAGCAGTTCTTC.

The CDR3 sequence: CASSLGDSGYEQYF. The CDR3, as DNA: TGTGCCAGCAGTTTAGGAGACAGCGGCTACGAGCAGTACTTC. This chain uses TRBV12-3 or TRBV12-4 with TRBJ2-7; D is possibly TRBD1 or TRBD2 (5 bases each). Trimming removed 1 base from V and 3 bases from J, with 10 bases in between. The CDR3 is 14 amino acids.

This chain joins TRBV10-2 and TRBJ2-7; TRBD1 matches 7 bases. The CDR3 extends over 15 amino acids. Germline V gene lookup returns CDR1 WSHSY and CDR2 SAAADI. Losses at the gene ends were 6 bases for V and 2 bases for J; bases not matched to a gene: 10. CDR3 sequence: CASRDSWGQTYEQYF. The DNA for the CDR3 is TGCGCCAGCAGGGACTCGTGGGGACAGACCTACGAGCAGTACTTC.

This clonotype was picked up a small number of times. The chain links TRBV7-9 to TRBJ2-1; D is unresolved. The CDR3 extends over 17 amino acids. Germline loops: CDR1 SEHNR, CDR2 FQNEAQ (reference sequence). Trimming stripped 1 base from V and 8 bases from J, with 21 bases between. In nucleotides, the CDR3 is TGTGCCAGCAGCTTAGGGCTGGGGTCGGGTGTATTCGATGAGCAGTTCTTC. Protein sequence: CASSLGLGSGVFDEQFF.

The CDR3 spells CASSFQGNYGYTF. DNA of the CDR3: TGTGCCAGCAGTTTTCAGGGGAACTATGGCTACACCTTC. This chain links TRBV12-3 or TRBV12-4 with TRBJ1-2; maybe TRBD1 (6 bases). The CDR3 consists of 13 residues. Trimming pared 3 bases from V and 2 bases from J, leaving 7 bases between.

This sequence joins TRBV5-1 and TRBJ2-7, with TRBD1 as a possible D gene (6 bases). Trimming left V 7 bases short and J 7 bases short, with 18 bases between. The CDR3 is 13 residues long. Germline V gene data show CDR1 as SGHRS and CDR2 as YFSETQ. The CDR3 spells CASALWDTAEQYF. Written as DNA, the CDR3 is TGCGCCAGCGCCCTTTGGGACACAGCAGAGCAGTACTTC.

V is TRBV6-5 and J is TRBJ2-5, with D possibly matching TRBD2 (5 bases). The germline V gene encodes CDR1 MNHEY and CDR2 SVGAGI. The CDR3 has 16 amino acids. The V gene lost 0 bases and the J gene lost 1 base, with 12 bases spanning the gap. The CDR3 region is CASSYSPGWSQETQYF. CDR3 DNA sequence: TGTGCCAGCAGTTACTCTCCGGGGTGGAGCCAAGAGACCCAGTACTTC.

The CDR3 nucleotides read TGTGCCAGTAGTTGGACAGGGGGCGCAGGGGAAGCTTTCTTT. It is translated as CASSWTGGAGEAFF. The genes are TRBV19 and TRBJ1-1, with 11 nucleotides matching TRBD1. This CDR3 spans 14 amino acids. CDR1 and CDR2 (germline): LNHDA, SQIVND (reference sequence). V gave up 5 bases and J gave up 8 bases; unmatched junction bases: 7.

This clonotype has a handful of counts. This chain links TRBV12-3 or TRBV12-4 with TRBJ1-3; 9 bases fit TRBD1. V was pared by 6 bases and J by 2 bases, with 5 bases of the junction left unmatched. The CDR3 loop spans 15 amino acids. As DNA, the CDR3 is TGTGCCAGCAGCTGGACAGGGGATACTGGAAACACCATATATTTT. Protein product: CASSWTGDTGNTIYF.

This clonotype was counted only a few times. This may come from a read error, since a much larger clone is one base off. The CDR3 is CSSGFSGGHTEQYF. CDR3 coding DNA: TGTTCTAGTGGGTTCTCCGGGGGACATACCGAGCAGTACTTC. V usage is TRBV12-5 and J usage is TRBJ2-7; the D call may be TRBD1 or TRBD2 (6 bases each). The CDR3 extends over 14 amino acids. The V gene's germline CDR1 is LGHNT and CDR2 FRNRAP.

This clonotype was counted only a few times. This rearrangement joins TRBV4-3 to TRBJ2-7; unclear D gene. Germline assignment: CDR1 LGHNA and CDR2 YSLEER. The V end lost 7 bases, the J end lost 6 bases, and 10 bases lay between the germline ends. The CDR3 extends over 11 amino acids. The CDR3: CASTPDSEQYF. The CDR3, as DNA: TGCGCCAGCACCCCTGATTCCGAGCAGTACTTC.

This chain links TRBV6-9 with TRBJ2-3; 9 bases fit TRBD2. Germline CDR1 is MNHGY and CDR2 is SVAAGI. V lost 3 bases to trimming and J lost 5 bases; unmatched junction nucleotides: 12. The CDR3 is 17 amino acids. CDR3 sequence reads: CASSYLCGLAGLDTQYF. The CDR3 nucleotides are TGTGCCAGCAGTTACTTATGTGGTCTAGCGGGACTAGATACGCAGTATTTT.

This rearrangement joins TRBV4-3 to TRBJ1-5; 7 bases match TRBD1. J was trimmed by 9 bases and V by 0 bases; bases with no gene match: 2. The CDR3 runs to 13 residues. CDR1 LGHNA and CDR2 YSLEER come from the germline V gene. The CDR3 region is CASSQDQGGPQHF. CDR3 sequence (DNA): TGCGCCAGCAGCCAAGATCAGGGGGGGCCCCAGCATTTT.

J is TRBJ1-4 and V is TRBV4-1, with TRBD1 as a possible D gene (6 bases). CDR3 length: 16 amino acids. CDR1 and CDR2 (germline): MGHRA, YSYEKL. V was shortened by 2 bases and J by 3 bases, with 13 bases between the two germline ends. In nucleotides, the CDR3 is TGCGCCAGCAGCCAACCCCGGGGGGCGGCTAATGAAAAACTGTTTTTT. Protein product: CASSQPRGAANEKLFF.

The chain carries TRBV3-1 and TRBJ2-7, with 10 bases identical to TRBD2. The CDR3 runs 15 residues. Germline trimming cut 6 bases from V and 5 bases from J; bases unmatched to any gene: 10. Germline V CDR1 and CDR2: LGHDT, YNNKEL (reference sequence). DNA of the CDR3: TGTGCCAGCAGTCTAGCGGGAGCGAGGAGAAACGAGCAGTACTTC. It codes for CASSLAGARRNEQYF.

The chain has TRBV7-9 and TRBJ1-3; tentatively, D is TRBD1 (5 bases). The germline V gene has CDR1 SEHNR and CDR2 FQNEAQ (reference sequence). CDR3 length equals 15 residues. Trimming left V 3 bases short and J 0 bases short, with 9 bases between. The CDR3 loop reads CASSFGAPSGNTIYF. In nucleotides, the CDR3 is TGTGCCAGCAGCTTTGGGGCTCCCTCTGGAAACACCATATATTTT. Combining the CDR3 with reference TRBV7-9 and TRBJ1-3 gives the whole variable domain DTGVSQNPRHKITKRGQNVTFRCDPISEHNRLYWYRQTLGQGPEFLTYFQNEAQLEKSRLLSDRFSAERPKGSFSTLEIQRTEQGDSAMYLCASSFGAPSGNTIYFGEGSWLTVV.

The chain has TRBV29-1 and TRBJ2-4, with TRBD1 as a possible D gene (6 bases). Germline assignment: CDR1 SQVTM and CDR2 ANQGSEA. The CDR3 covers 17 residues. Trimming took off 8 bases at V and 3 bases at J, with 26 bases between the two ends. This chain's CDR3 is CSPRGITTPQDKNIQYF. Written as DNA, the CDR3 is TGCAGCCCGAGGGGGATCACTACGCCACAAGACAAAAACATTCAGTACTTC.